A selection of T cell receptor beta chains follows, all from one sample in a study of blood T cells in healthy people across ages. TCRdb redid the calling of the 5' RACE reads with MiXCR, one entry per CDR3 protein. The data show about a million distinct CDR3 sequences, with 30% to 40% seen just once and around 14% held by the top ten. Input material: blood. The receptor source for this set is a man aged 18 to 35 in good health. Each CDR3 is given with its conserved first and last residue. The order of the fields is D gene, clone size, V gene, CDR3 length, J gene, CDR3 protein, CDR3 DNA. A D gene is named only where the DNA matches it firmly. Size values are once, few and many counts, or a class for expanded clones, and some rows have none.

-	-	TRBV7-9	13	TRBJ1-4	CASSPTQGEKLFF	TGTGCCAGCAGCCCGACACAAGGGGAAAAACTGTTTTTT
TRBD2	-	TRBV20-1	15	TRBJ2-7	CSARASGGLYNEQYF	TGCAGTGCTAGAGCTAGCGGGGGCCTCTACAATGAGCAGTACTTC
-	-	TRBV9	17	TRBJ1-1	CASSVVVDPQGNTEAFF	TGTGCCAGCAGCGTAGTAGTCGACCCGCAGGGAAACACTGAAGCTTTCTTT
TRBD1	few	TRBV7-8	14	TRBJ1-4	CASSPTGAPEKLFF	TGTGCCAGCAGCCCGACAGGGGCTCCGGAAAAACTGTTTTTT
-	-	TRBV6-1	13	TRBJ2-1	CASSGAHYNEQFF	TGTGCCAGCAGTGGTGCGCACTACAATGAGCAGTTCTTC
-	-	TRBV20-1	16	TRBJ2-7	CSAIPGKGSFSYEQYF	TGCAGTGCTATTCCGGGAAAAGGTTCGTTTTCGTACGAGCAGTACTTC
-	-	TRBV20-1	13	TRBJ2-7	CSATRRRGGEQYF	TGCAGTGCTACCCGTCGAAGGGGTGGTGAGCAGTACTTC
TRBD1	many	TRBV10-3	16	TRBJ1-2	CAISGTGRQGGIGYTF	TGTGCCATCAGTGGAACAGGAAGACAGGGAGGGATTGGCTACACCTTC
-	-	TRBV6-1	14	TRBJ2-3	CASISGDLTDTQYF	TGTGCCAGCATCTCGGGGGACCTCACAGATACGCAGTATTTT
-	-	TRBV7-3	14	TRBJ2-2	CASSLLSDTGELFF	TGTGCCAGCAGCTTACTATCGGACACCGGGGAGCTGTTTTTT
-	few	TRBV10-3	14	TRBJ2-7	CAISEQGSYNEQYF	TGTGCCATCAGTGAGCAGGGGTCCTACAATGAGCAGTACTTC
TRBD1	few	TRBV7-8	18	TRBJ1-2	CASSLARAGGASNYGYTF	TGTGCCAGCAGCTTAGCGCGGGCAGGGGGCGCCTCTAACTATGGCTACACCTTC
-	-	TRBV19	17	TRBJ2-5	CASSQLPDRKYQETQYF	TGTGCCAGTAGTCAACTACCGGACCGCAAGTACCAAGAGACCCAGTACTTC
TRBD2	few	TRBV10-3	16	TRBJ2-2	CAIGLAGAVIPGELFF	TGTGCCATCGGACTAGCGGGGGCCGTGATACCCGGGGAGCTGTTTTTT
-	-	TRBV25-1	12	TRBJ1-1	CASSDFGQGAFF	TGTGCCAGCAGTGACTTTGGGCAGGGAGCTTTCTTT
TRBD1	few	TRBV10-3	17	TRBJ2-6	CALSARQGLTGANVLTF	TGTGCCCTCAGTGCTAGACAGGGGTTGACTGGGGCCAACGTCCTGACTTTC
-	-	TRBV10-3	16	TRBJ2-5	CAISESVGRAQETQYF	TGTGCCATCAGTGAGTCCGTCGGACGGGCTCAAGAGACCCAGTACTTC
-	-	TRBV10-3	14	TRBJ2-3	CAISVGRNTDTQYF	TGTGCCATCAGTGTTGGCAGAAACACAGATACGCAGTATTTT
-	few	TRBV7-2	15	TRBJ2-5	CASSLVVTDQETQYF	TGTGCCAGCAGCTTAGTGGTAACCGACCAAGAGACCCAGTACTTC
TRBD2	-	TRBV20-1	14	TRBJ2-5	CSSIGPAGVETQYF	TGCAGTTCCATAGGGCCAGCGGGAGTAGAGACCCAGTACTTC
-	-	TRBV7-9	14	TRBJ2-1	CTSSFRFGENEQFF	TGTACCAGCAGCTTCCGATTTGGGGAGAATGAGCAGTTCTTC
TRBD1	-	TRBV28	13	TRBJ2-2	CASDRGYGGELFF	TGTGCCAGCGACAGGGGGTATGGCGGGGAGCTGTTTTTT
-	-	TRBV7-3	15	TRBJ2-1	CASSLTTTRGETQFF	TGTGCCAGCAGCTTAACCACGACTAGGGGAGAGACCCAGTTCTTC
-	-	TRBV20-1	11	TRBJ1-2	CSARNARGYTF	TGCAGTGCTAGAAACGCTAGGGGCTACACCTTC
-	-	TRBV10-2	15	TRBJ2-1	CASFRGVSSYNEQFF	TGCGCCAGTTTTAGGGGCGTCAGCTCCTACAATGAGCAGTTCTTC
TRBD1	-	TRBV7-9	14	TRBJ1-2	CASSSGTEGYGYTF	TGTGCCAGCAGCTCCGGGACAGAAGGATATGGCTACACCTTC
-	-	TRBV20-1	15	TRBJ1-1	CSAREWGVLNTEAFF	TGCAGTGCTAGAGAATGGGGGGTGCTGAACACTGAAGCTTTCTTT
-	-	TRBV20-1	14	TRBJ2-7	CSARDQSSYNEQYF	TGCAGTGCTAGAGATCAGAGCTCCTACAATGAGCAGTACTTC
-	few	TRBV6-5	13	TRBJ2-2	CASSPRSPGELFF	TGTGCCAGCAGTCCCAGAAGTCCCGGGGAGCTGTTTTTT
-	few	TRBV7-2	16	TRBJ1-4	CASSPMARGANEKLFF	TGTGCCAGCAGCCCAATGGCCAGGGGCGCAAATGAAAAACTGTTTTTT
-	few	TRBV7-9	21	TRBJ2-6	CASSSDRSLTGILPGANVLTF	TGTGCCAGCAGCTCAGATCGATCCTTAACAGGGATCTTGCCTGGGGCCAACGTCCTGACTTTC
-	-	TRBV2	17	TRBJ1-5	CASSLGDRTYSNQPQHF	TGTGCCAGCAGTCTTGGGGACCGCACCTATAGCAATCAGCCCCAGCATTTT
TRBD2	-	TRBV18	16	TRBJ2-3	CASSPTDAGTSPLPYF	TGTGCCAGCTCACCTACAGACGCCGGGACTAGTCCATTACCGTATTTT
TRBD1	once	TRBV6-5	15	TRBJ1-4	CASRSLGQGNEKLFF	TGTGCCAGCAGGTCCCTGGGACAGGGAAATGAAAAACTGTTTTTT
-	-	TRBV20-1	11	TRBJ1-2	CSAGRNYGYTF	TGCAGTGCAGGGAGGAACTATGGCTACACCTTC
-	many	TRBV7-2	15	TRBJ1-4	CASSVQGSHNEKLFF	TGTGCCAGCAGCGTGCAGGGAAGTCATAATGAAAAACTGTTTTTT
-	few	TRBV10-3	14	TRBJ1-2	CAISESGEIRGYTF	TGTGCCATCAGTGAGTCCGGGGAAATTCGGGGCTACACCTTC
TRBD1	-	TRBV4-3	16	TRBJ1-4	CASSQAGTGANEKLFF	TGCGCCAGCAGCCAAGCCGGGACAGGGGCAAATGAAAAACTGTTTTTT
-	-	TRBV5-1	13	TRBJ1-6	CASSLDRARPLHF	TGCGCCAGCAGCTTGGACAGGGCTAGACCCCTCCACTTT
TRBD2	-	TRBV20-1	12	TRBJ2-5	CSAGGFGYERYF	TGCAGTGCGGGGGGGTTCGGCTACGAGCGGTACTTC
-	many	TRBV7-2	15	TRBJ2-1	CASSTRTQSYNEQFF	TGTGCCAGCAGCACCAGGACCCAGTCCTACAATGAGCAGTTCTTC
-	-	TRBV7-9	16	TRBJ2-3	CASSLEGAGRTDTQYF	TGTGCCAGCAGCTTAGAAGGAGCGGGTAGGACAGATACGCAGTATTTT
TRBD2	-	TRBV5-1	16	TRBJ2-3	CASSFTGTSGTDTQYF	TGCGCCAGCAGCTTTACCGGGACTAGCGGCACAGATACGCAGTATTTT
-	-	TRBV9	15	TRBJ2-3	CASSVDPRVTDAQYF	TGTGCCAGCAGCGTAGACCCTAGGGTGACAGATGCGCAGTATTTT
-	-	TRBV7-2	14	TRBJ1-6	CASSTTARDSPLHF	TGTGCCAGCAGCACCACCGCCCGGGACTCACCCCTCCACTTT
-	few	TRBV12-3/TRBV12-4	16	TRBJ1-1	CASSPSGGPENTEAFF	TGTGCCAGCAGCCCTTCGGGGGGGCCAGAGAACACTGAAGCTTTCTTT
-	-	TRBV7-8	19	TRBJ2-1	CASSLGKPQETLAYNEQFF	TGTGCCAGCAGCTTAGGCAAGCCACAGGAGACTTTGGCCTACAATGAGCAGTTCTTC
-	-	TRBV7-9	14	TRBJ1-2	CASSRLTENYGYTF	TGTGCCAGCAGCCGCTTAACGGAGAACTATGGCTACACCTTC